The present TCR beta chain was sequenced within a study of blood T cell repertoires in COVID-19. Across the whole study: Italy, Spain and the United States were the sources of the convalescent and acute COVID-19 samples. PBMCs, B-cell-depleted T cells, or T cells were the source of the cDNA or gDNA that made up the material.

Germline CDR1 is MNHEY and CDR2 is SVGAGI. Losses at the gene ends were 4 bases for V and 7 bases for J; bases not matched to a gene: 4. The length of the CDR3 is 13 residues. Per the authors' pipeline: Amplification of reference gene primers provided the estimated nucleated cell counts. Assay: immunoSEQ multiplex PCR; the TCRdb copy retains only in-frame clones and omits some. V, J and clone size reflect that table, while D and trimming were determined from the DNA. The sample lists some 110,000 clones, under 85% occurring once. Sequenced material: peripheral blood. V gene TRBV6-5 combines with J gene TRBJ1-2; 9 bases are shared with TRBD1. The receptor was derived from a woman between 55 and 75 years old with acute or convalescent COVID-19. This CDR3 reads CASSWTGEVGYTF. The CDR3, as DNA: TGTGCCAGCAGTTGGACAGGGGAGGTTGGCTACACCTTC.